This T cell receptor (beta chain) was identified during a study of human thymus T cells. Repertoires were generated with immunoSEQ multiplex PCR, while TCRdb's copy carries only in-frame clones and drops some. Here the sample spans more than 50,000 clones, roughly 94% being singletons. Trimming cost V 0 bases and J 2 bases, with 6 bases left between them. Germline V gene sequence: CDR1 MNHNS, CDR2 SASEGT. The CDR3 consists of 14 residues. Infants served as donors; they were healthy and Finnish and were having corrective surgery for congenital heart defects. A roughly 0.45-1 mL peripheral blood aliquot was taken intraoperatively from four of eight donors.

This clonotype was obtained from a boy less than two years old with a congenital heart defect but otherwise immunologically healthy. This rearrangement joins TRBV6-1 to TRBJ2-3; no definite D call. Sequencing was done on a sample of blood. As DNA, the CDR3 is TGTGCCAGCAGTGAAGCCCCAGCCACAGATACGCAGTATTTT. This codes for CASSEAPATDTQYF.